This entry lists 24 T cell receptor beta chains sequenced from one sample in a study of cytomegalovirus exposure and HLA in healthy donors. PCR involved 60 Vbeta and 13 Jbeta primers. TCRdb's copy holds only in-frame clones and misses some; the assay was immunoSEQ multiplex PCR. Among over 150,000 clones listed, 80% to 90% were seen once. Material for sequencing was PBMCs. The receptors come from a girl between 10 and 17 years old in good health and CMV-seropositive.

This sequence joins TRBV7-8 and TRBJ2-5; 8 bases fit TRBD1. V shed 3 bases, J shed 5 bases, and the junction held 8 bases outside the gene matches. CDR1 and CDR2 from the germline V gene are SGHVS and FQNEAQ. The CDR3 totals 15 residues. The CDR3 DNA reads as TGTGCCAGCAGCTTTCGACAGGGGCGCGGGGAGACCCAGTACTTC. Translated: CASSFRQGRGETQYF.

The chain employs TRBV6-1 and TRBJ2-7, with TRBD2 matching over 9 bases. The CDR3 is 15 residues long. V lost 0 bases to trimming and J lost 2 bases; unmatched junction nucleotides: 2. Germline lookup yields CDR1 MNHNS and CDR2 SASEGT. CDR3 coding DNA: TGTGCCAGCAGTGAAGCGACTAGCGGTCCCTACGAGCAGTACTTC. Translation: CASSEATSGPYEQYF.

The rearrangement joins TRBV23-1 to TRBJ1-1; 7 bases match TRBD1. TRBV23-1 carries the ORF label, with uncertain function. The V segment lost 0 bases and the J segment 5 bases; nucleotides outside the gene matches: 3. The CDR3 runs to 14 residues. The CDR3 DNA follows: TGCGCCAGCAGTCAATCTTTACAGGGGACTGAAGCTTTCTTT. This codes for CASSQSLQGTEAFF.

The chain carries TRBV6-1 and TRBJ1-2; no firm D call. CDR1 and CDR2 from the germline V gene are MNHNS and SASEGT. With 3 bases removed from V and 2 bases from J, the gap between germline ends came to 13 bases. CDR3 length: 15 residues. CDR3 in amino acids: CASSDRGRHNYGYTF. The CDR3 nucleotides are TGTGCCAGCAGTGATCGTGGCAGGCACAACTATGGCTACACCTTC.

This chain joins TRBV28 and TRBJ2-7; TRBD2 matches 13 bases. The V segment lost 6 bases and the J segment 1 base; nucleotides outside the gene matches: 0. Germline CDR1 is MDHEN and CDR2 is SYDVKM. This CDR3 has 14 residues. The CDR3 sequence: CASRGLAGSYEQYF. The CDR3 region has the DNA TGTGCCAGCAGGGGACTAGCGGGGTCCTACGAGCAGTACTTC.

Concerning this clone: A read error may account for a junction end that differs from germline. CDR3 region: CAWSVLGPLGTGANGLTF. The DNA of the CDR3 is TGTGCCTGGAGTGTACTCGGGCCGCTCGGAACTGGGGCCAACGGCCTGACTTTC. V gene TRBV30 combines with J gene TRBJ2-6; a weak D match, TRBD1 (5 bases). CDR3 length: 18 residues. Germline values: CDR1 GTSNPN, CDR2 SVGIG (reference sequence).

V is TRBV27 and J is TRBJ1-1; a possible D gene is TRBD1 (5 bases). CDR3 length equals 14 residues. Germline V lookup: CDR1 MNHEY, CDR2 SMNVEV (reference sequence). V dropped 8 bases and J dropped 5 bases, with 18 bases sitting between them. The CDR3 DNA reads as TGTGCCAGCGGATACCCGTTGGGGGGTACTGAAGCTTTCTTT. Its translation: CASGYPLGGTEAFF.

The V call is TRBV6-5, the J call TRBJ1-4; D remains unclear. The V end was cut by 6 bases, the J end by 0 bases, with 11 bases between. Germline V lookup: CDR1 MNHEY, CDR2 SVGAGI. There are 15 residues in the CDR3. The CDR3 reads CASSHKRTTNEKLFF. The CDR3 DNA is TGTGCCAGCAGCCACAAACGTACAACTAATGAAAAACTGTTTTTT.

The chain is built from TRBV5-1 and TRBJ1-2; 8 bases are shared with TRBD1. Germline CDR1 SGHRS, CDR2 YFSETQ. The CDR3 runs 16 residues. V trimming: 2 bases; J trimming: 0 bases; junction bases outside the gene matches: 6. The CDR3 reads CASSFGQGRTNYGYTF. CDR3 nucleotide sequence: TGCGCCAGCAGCTTCGGACAGGGAAGGACTAACTATGGCTACACCTTC.

This clone is a singleton in its sample. This sequence joins TRBV5-1 and TRBJ1-1; D is possibly TRBD1 (6 bases). Trimming took 0 bases from V and 0 from J, leaving 9 bases between them. Germline V gives CDR1 SGHRS, CDR2 YFSETQ. The CDR3 has 15 amino acids. CDR3 in amino acids: CASSLEGGVNTEAFF. CDR3 sequence (DNA): TGCGCCAGCAGCTTGGAGGGGGGGGTGAACACTGAAGCTTTCTTT.

V gene TRBV2 combines with J gene TRBJ1-1, with D possibly matching TRBD1 (5 bases). The CDR3 is made up of 14 amino acids. Germline CDR1 SNHLY, CDR2 FYNNEI. Deletions cut 3 bases from V and 0 bases from J, with 8 bases between. CDR3 residues: CASSDQGMNTEAFF. DNA for the CDR3: TGTGCCAGCAGTGATCAGGGCATGAACACTGAAGCTTTCTTT.

This clone was counted a few times. The V and J genes are TRBV19 and TRBJ1-1; 9 bases line up with TRBD1. After removal of 7 bases from V and 0 bases from J, the junction contained 3 bases not matched to a gene. Germline lookup yields CDR1 LNHDA and CDR2 SQIVND (reference sequence). The CDR3 consists of 14 residues. CDR3 sequence (DNA): TGTGCCAGTATTAGGACAGGGGTGAACACTGAAGCTTTCTTT. Encoded protein: CASIRTGVNTEAFF.

This clone appeared a few times. The rearrangement links TRBV6-6 to TRBJ1-2, with a tentative D call TRBD1 (5 bases). This CDR3 region has 15 residues. Trimming left V 0 bases short and J 2 bases short, with 10 bases between. CDR1 is MNHNY and CDR2 is SVGAGI in the germline V gene (reference sequence). The CDR3 region has the DNA TGTGCCAGCAGTTACTCACGGGAGGGGAACTATGGCTACACCTTC. It is translated as CASSYSREGNYGYTF.

The chain combines TRBV27 with TRBJ1-5, with 9 positions matching TRBD1. The V and J ends lost 6 bases and 5 bases, in that order; junction bases with no gene match: 8. The CDR3 contains 15 residues. Germline V gene sequence: CDR1 MNHEY, CDR2 SMNVEV (reference sequence). CDR3 DNA: TGTGCCAGCAGAAGTACAGGGGGCCGATATCAGCCCCAGCATTTT. Translating gives CASRSTGGRYQPQHF.

The chain joins TRBV5-4 to TRBJ1-1, with D tentatively TRBD1 (6 bases). In germline, CDR1 is SGHNT, CDR2 YYREEE (reference sequence). CDR3 length equals 15 residues. With 3 bases removed from V and 2 bases from J, the gap between germline ends came to 14 bases. CDR3 in amino acids: CASSYQGNRNTEAFF. CDR3 bases: TGTGCCAGCAGCTACCAGGGGAATCGTAACACTGAAGCTTTCTTT.

The chain carries TRBV30 and TRBJ1-2; D is perhaps TRBD1 (5 bases). The V gene lost 0 bases and the J gene lost 8 bases, with 16 bases spanning the gap. Germline V gene data show CDR1 as GTSNPN and CDR2 as SVGIG (reference sequence). This CDR3 contains 14 residues. The CDR3 DNA follows: TGTGCCTGGAGTGTAGACGGGGGTCTACGGGGCTACACCTTC. Residues: CAWSVDGGLRGYTF.

CDR3 loop: CASSLASRSTEAFF. In DNA, the CDR3 is TGTGCCAGCAGCTTGGCGTCTCGCAGCACTGAAGCTTTCTTT. V is TRBV5-4 and J is TRBJ1-1, with D hard to call. This CDR3 contains 14 residues. CDR1 and CDR2 from the germline V gene are SGHNT and YYREEE (reference sequence). Trimming took off 0 bases at V and 4 bases at J, with 10 bases between the two ends.

Comment on this clone: A junction boundary mismatches the germline segment, possibly from a read error. The chain links TRBV7-9 to TRBJ1-2; D is unresolved. Germline V CDR1 and CDR2: SEHNR, FQNEAQ (reference sequence). The CDR3 is made up of 13 amino acids. CDR3 residues: CSSSLNGLRGYTF. The CDR3 DNA is TGTTCCAGCAGCTTAAATGGTTTACGGGGCTACACCTTC.

The chain uses TRBV5-4 and TRBJ1-2; D unclear. CDR1 is SGHNT, CDR2 YYREEE, per germline (reference sequence). The CDR3 has 13 residues. V lost 4 bases, J lost 8 bases, and 15 bases lay in between. The CDR3 region has the DNA TGTGCCAGCAGCCCGGGAGAGGTCGGGGGCTACACCTTC. Translating gives CASSPGEVGGYTF.

This clone was seen a single time. The CDR3 loop reads CASRPDRGVNEKLFF. CDR3 sequence (DNA): TGTGCCAGCAGGCCAGACAGGGGCGTTAATGAAAAACTGTTTTTT. The chain employs TRBV2 and TRBJ1-4, with TRBD1 matching over 8 bases. Trimming removed 6 bases from V and 4 bases from J; junction bases left unmatched: 7. Germline CDR1 reads SNHLY; CDR2 reads FYNNEI. The CDR3 spans 15 residues.

The chain carries TRBV30 and TRBJ2-7, with 7 bases fitting TRBD2. The CDR3 loop spans 14 amino acids. CDR1 is GTSNPN and CDR2 is SVGIG in the germline V gene (reference sequence). V dropped 2 bases and J dropped 0; count of bases not matched to a gene: 4. The chain's CDR3 is CAWSPLADSYEQYF. The DNA for the CDR3 is TGTGCCTGGAGTCCGCTAGCGGACTCCTACGAGCAGTACTTC.

The chain combines TRBV19 with TRBJ2-7; TRBD1 aligns across 9 bases. Looked up from germline, CDR1 is LNHDA and CDR2 is SQIVND (reference sequence). The V segment lost 4 bases and the J segment 8 bases; nucleotides outside the gene matches: 9. CDR3 length: 14 residues. In nucleotides, the CDR3 is TGTGCCAGTAGTAGCTTAGGACAGGGGAAAAAGCAGTACTTC. Amino acid sequence: CASSSLGQGKKQYF.

This chain links TRBV5-6 with TRBJ2-7, with TRBD1 as a possible D gene (5 bases). CDR3 length equals 13 residues. With 4 bases removed from V and 2 bases from J, the gap between germline ends came to 10 bases. Germline assignment: CDR1 SGHDT and CDR2 YYEEEE. The CDR3: CASSADRTYEQYF. DNA for the CDR3: TGTGCCAGCAGCGCTGACAGAACCTACGAGCAGTACTTC.

This chain joins TRBV19 and TRBJ1-4, with TRBD1 as a possible D gene (6 bases). Germline loops: CDR1 LNHDA, CDR2 SQIVND (reference sequence). The length of the CDR3 is 14 residues. V lost 7 bases and J 8 bases, leaving 17 bases between the germline ends. In DNA, the CDR3 is TGTGCCAGTACCGTGGCAGGGGTGAGGGAAAAACTGTTTTTT. Its protein is CASTVAGVREKLFF.